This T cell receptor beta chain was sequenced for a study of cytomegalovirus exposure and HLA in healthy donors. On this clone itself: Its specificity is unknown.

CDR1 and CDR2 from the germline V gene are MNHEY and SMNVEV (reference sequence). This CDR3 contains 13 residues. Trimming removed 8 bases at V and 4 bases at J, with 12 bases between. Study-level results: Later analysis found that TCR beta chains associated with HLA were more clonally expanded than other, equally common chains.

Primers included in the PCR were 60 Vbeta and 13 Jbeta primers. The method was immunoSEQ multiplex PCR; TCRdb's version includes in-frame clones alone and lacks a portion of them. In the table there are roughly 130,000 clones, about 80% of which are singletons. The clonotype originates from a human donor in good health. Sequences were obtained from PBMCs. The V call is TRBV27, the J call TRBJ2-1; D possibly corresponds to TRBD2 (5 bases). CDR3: CASRTGLYNEQFF. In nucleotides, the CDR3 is TGTGCCAGCCGTACTGGACTGTACAATGAGCAGTTCTTC.